This is a list of T cell receptor beta chains from one sample in a study of T cell repertoires in cytomegalovirus infection. TCRdb passed the reads through MiXCR, listing each CDR3 protein once. The repertoire holds nearly 700,000 distinct CDR3 sequences, with about 33% as singletons. The antigens for these receptors are not known. Sample: cultured PBMCs, taken from culture after CMV antigen stimulation. The receptor source for this set is a human donor in good health (CMV status not recorded). Some clones in this sample may be carry-over from other donors' samples. CDR3s include the opening cysteine and the closing phenylalanine or tryptophan. D genes are given only for firm matches. Clone size is shown for a subset of rows, as once, few, many or a class of expanded clone.

size	V	D	J	length	DNA	CDR3
NA	TRBV19	NA	TRBJ2-1	15	TGTGCCAGTAGTAGCCCGCTAGCTCGCTTCGATGAGCAGTTCTTC	CASSSPLARFDEQFF
few	TRBV5-4	TRBD1	TRBJ1-2	14	TGTGCCAGCAGTTCCCCGGGACAGGGCCATGGCTACACCTTC	CASSSPGQGHGYTF
NA	TRBV5-1	NA	TRBJ1-1	15	TGCGCCAGCAGCCCCGGTTGGGTTGGAAACACTGAAGCTTTCTTT	CASSPGWVGNTEAFF
NA	TRBV10-3	NA	TRBJ2-1	16	TGTGCCATCAGTGAGCCCGGGGGGCCCTCCTACAATGAGCAGTTCTTC	CAISEPGGPSYNEQFF
NA	TRBV6-6	TRBD1	TRBJ2-7	13	TGTGCCAGCACGGACAGGGTGAACTACGAGCAGTACTTC	CASTDRVNYEQYF
few	TRBV15	NA	TRBJ2-7	14	TGTGCCACCAGCAGCCGTCTGGGCCCTTACGAGCAGTACTTC	CATSSRLGPYEQYF
NA	TRBV6-6	NA	TRBJ2-5	15	TGTGCCAGCAGTAACACCCTAGAGCGGGAAGAGACCCAGTACTTC	CASSNTLEREETQYF
few	TRBV6-2/TRBV6-3	NA	TRBJ2-6	19	TGTGCCAGCAGTTACTCCAGGGGCGATAAACGCTCTGGGGCCAACGTCCTGACTTTC	CASSYSRGDKRSGANVLTF
NA	TRBV11-2	NA	TRBJ1-1	19	TGTGCCAGCAGCTTAGATGGATTTATCGGATTGGAGGGAAACACTGAAGCTTTCTTT	CASSLDGFIGLEGNTEAFF
many	TRBV7-2	NA	TRBJ2-3	16	TGTGCCAGCAGCTCCGACCGGGACTCTTACACAGATACGCAGTATTTT	CASSSDRDSYTDTQYF
many	TRBV7-2	NA	TRBJ1-2	15	TGTGCCAGCAGCTTAGATAGAGGGTCTAACTATGGCTACACCTTC	CASSLDRGSNYGYTF
few	TRBV7-9	TRBD1	TRBJ1-1	14	TGTGCCAGCAGCTTCCAGACAGGGGAGGGTGAAGCTTTCTTT	CASSFQTGEGEAFF
many	TRBV7-2	NA	TRBJ1-2	17	TGTGCCAGCAGCTCATCATCGACCGGGACGAAGGGCAGGGGCTACACCTTC	CASSSSSTGTKGRGYTF
NA	TRBV4-1	NA	TRBJ1-4	15	TGCGCCAGCAGCCGCCAGGGAGGAGAGTATGAAAAACTGTTTTTT	CASSRQGGEYEKLFF
NA	TRBV5-6	TRBD2	TRBJ2-7	14	TGTGCCAGCAGACGACTAGCGGGAGACAACGAGCAGTACTTC	CASRRLAGDNEQYF
NA	TRBV11-2	TRBD2	TRBJ2-5	16	TGTGCCAGCAGCTTGACGGGGGGTGGTTTCGTAGAGACCCAGTACTTC	CASSLTGGGFVETQYF
NA	TRBV5-4	NA	TRBJ2-3	13	TGTGCCAGCAGTTCCGAGGCGGTAGATACGCAGTATTTT	CASSSEAVDTQYF
NA	TRBV28	NA	TRBJ1-1	15	TGTGCCAGCAACGACCCCACAGGGTTGGACACTGAAGCTTTCTTT	CASNDPTGLDTEAFF
NA	TRBV7-8	NA	TRBJ1-3	14	TGTGCCAGCAGCTTAACAGGGTCGGGGGACACCATATATTTT	CASSLTGSGDTIYF
few	TRBV18	TRBD1	TRBJ2-2	16	TGTGCCAGCTCACCACCGACAGGGAGATCCACCGGGGAGCTGTTTTTT	CASSPPTGRSTGELFF
NA	TRBV10-3	NA	TRBJ2-1	15	TGTGCCATCAGAGGGGGAGGGGGAGGGGACAATGAGCAGTTCTTC	CAIRGGGGGDNEQFF
NA	TRBV5-4	TRBD2	TRBJ2-3	15	TGTGCCAGCAGCTGGGCGGGGGGGATCACAGATACGCAGTATTTT	CASSWAGGITDTQYF
NA	TRBV20-1	TRBD2	TRBJ2-5	15	TGCAGTGCTAGAGATCGGCAGCGGGGACAAGAGACCCAGTACTTC	CSARDRQRGQETQYF
NA	TRBV11-2	TRBD2	TRBJ2-5	16	TGTGCCAGCAGCACCACCGGGGGGAACTATGGAGAGACCCAGTACTTC	CASSTTGGNYGETQYF
once	TRBV7-6	NA	TRBJ2-2	16	TGTGCCAGCGATAGGAGGGGACTCCAAAACACCGGGGAGCTGTTTTTT	CASDRRGLQNTGELFF
NA	TRBV4-1	NA	TRBJ1-2	16	TGCGCCAGCAGCCTAAGATTGGCAGAAGGGTTCTATGGCTACACCTTC	CASSLRLAEGFYGYTF
few	TRBV12-3/TRBV12-4	TRBD2	TRBJ2-3	15	TGTGCCAGCAGTTTAGGGACTAGCGACACAGATACGCAGTATTTT	CASSLGTSDTDTQYF
few	TRBV20-1	TRBD2	TRBJ2-5	13	TGCAGTGCTAGCGGGGGGGCCCTGGAGACCCAGTACTTC	CSASGGALETQYF
many	TRBV7-2	TRBD1	TRBJ2-7	14	TGTGCCAGCAGATCCGGGACAGGGATCGACGAGCAGTACTTC	CASRSGTGIDEQYF
many	TRBV7-2	NA	TRBJ1-4	14	TGTGCCAGCAGCGTTGAGGGGTCTAATGAAAAACTGTTTTTT	CASSVEGSNEKLFF
NA	TRBV9	TRBD2	TRBJ2-5	17	TGTGCCAGCAGCGTATCCGGGACTAGCGGGAGCGGGGAGACCCAGTACTTC	CASSVSGTSGSGETQYF
few	TRBV11-2	NA	TRBJ1-1	16	TGTGCCAGCAGCCGGTACCAGGACCTTCACGACACTGAAGCTTTCTTT	CASSRYQDLHDTEAFF
NA	TRBV10-2	TRBD1	TRBJ2-5	16	TGCGCCAGCAGTGGGCGGACAGGGATGGGCGCAGAGACCCAGTACTTC	CASSGRTGMGAETQYF
NA	TRBV10-3	TRBD1	TRBJ2-3	17	TGTGCCATCAGTGGCCCGTTTGGGACAGGGGTAACCGATACGCAGTATTTT	CAISGPFGTGVTDTQYF
few	TRBV7-6	NA	TRBJ1-3	15	TGTGCCAGCAGCTCCCCGGGGGGTGCTGGAAACACCATATATTTT	CASSSPGGAGNTIYF
NA	TRBV19	NA	TRBJ1-1	14	TGTGCCAGTAGTATGCAGACGGGACTGTCTGAAGCTTTCTTT	CASSMQTGLSEAFF
NA	TRBV15	NA	TRBJ1-5	14	TGTGCCACCAGCTCCCGGGGGGGGAATCAGCCCCAGCATTTT	CATSSRGGNQPQHF
many	TRBV12-3/TRBV12-4	NA	TRBJ2-5	11	TGTGCCAGCAGCTTCGGAGAGACCCAGTACTTC	CASSFGETQYF
NA	TRBV2	NA	TRBJ2-1	15	TGTGCCAGCAGTCATAGGGGGACGCGATACAATGAGCAGTTCTTC	CASSHRGTRYNEQFF
few	TRBV4-3	NA	TRBJ2-1	16	TGCGCCAGCAGCCAAGAGGGGGACAATGCATACAATGAGCAGTTCTTC	CASSQEGDNAYNEQFF
NA	TRBV6-1	NA	TRBJ1-2	13	TGTGCCACCCTCTTTAATGAAAACTATGGCTACACCTTC	CATLFNENYGYTF
NA	TRBV2	NA	TRBJ2-3	16	TGTGCCAGCAGTGATTCCGGGCTCGGCAGCACAGATACGCAGTATTTT	CASSDSGLGSTDTQYF
few	TRBV6-1	NA	TRBJ2-2	14	TGTGCCAGCAGTGAAAACGGCGGATCCGGGGAGCTGTTTTTT	CASSENGGSGELFF
few	TRBV4-1	NA	TRBJ1-2	12	TGCGCCAGCAGCCAAGTTGGCAGGGGCTACACCTTC	CASSQVGRGYTF
few	TRBV7-2	NA	TRBJ2-7	14	TGTGCCAGCAGCCGTCGTGGAGAGGCCTACGAGCAGTACTTC	CASSRRGEAYEQYF
few	TRBV28	NA	TRBJ1-2	15	TGTGCCAGCAACCCTCCTGGCAGATCTAACTATGGCTACACCTTC	CASNPPGRSNYGYTF
NA	TRBV5-8	NA	TRBJ1-4	12	TGTGCCAGCAGCTTAGATGCTGAAAAACTGTTTTTT	CASSLDAEKLFF
NA	TRBV6-1	NA	TRBJ2-6	15	TGTGCCAGCAGCCCAGGACCCTCTGGGGCCAACGTCCTGACTTTC	CASSPGPSGANVLTF
NA	TRBV28	NA	TRBJ1-5	13	TGTGCCAGCAGGGGCAGAAGTAATCAGCCCCAGCATTTT	CASRGRSNQPQHF
many	TRBV6-1	NA	TRBJ1-5	14	TGTGCCAGCGTGAGAGACTATAGCAATCAGCCCCAGCATTTT	CASVRDYSNQPQHF
NA	TRBV11-2	TRBD2	TRBJ2-3	11	TGTGCCAGCAGCAAACTAGCGGTACAGTATTTT	CASSKLAVQYF
once	TRBV6-2/TRBV6-3	TRBD1	TRBJ1-1	13	TGTGCCAGCTCCGGACAGGGGACGACTGAAGCTTTCTTT	CASSGQGTTEAFF
NA	TRBV7-2	TRBD2	TRBJ2-6	19	TGTGCCAGCAGCCCTCGAGGACTAGCGGGGCTCTCTGGGGCCAACGTCCTGACTTTC	CASSPRGLAGLSGANVLTF